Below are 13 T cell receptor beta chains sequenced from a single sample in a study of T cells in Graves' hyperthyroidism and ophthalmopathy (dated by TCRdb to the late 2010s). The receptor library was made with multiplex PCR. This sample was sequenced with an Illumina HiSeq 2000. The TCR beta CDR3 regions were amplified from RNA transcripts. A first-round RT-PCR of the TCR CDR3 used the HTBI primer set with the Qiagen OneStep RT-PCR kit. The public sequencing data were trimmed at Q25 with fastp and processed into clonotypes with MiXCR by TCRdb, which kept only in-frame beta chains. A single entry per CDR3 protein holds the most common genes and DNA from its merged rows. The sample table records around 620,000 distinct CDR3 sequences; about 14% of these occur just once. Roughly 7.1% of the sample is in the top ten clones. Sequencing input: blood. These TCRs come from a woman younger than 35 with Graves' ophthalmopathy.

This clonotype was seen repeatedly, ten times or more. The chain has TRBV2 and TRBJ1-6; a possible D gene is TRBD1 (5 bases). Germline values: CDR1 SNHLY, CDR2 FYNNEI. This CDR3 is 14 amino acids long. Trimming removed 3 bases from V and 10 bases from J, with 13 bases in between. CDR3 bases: TGTGCCAGCAGTGACTCCAGGGATGGATCACCCCTCCACTTT. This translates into CASSDSRDGSPLHF.

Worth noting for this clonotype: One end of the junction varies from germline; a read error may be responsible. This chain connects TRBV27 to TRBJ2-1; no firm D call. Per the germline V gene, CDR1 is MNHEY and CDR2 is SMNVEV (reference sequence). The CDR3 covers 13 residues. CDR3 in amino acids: CAGSFGTYNEQFF. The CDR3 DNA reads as TGTGCCGGCAGTTTCGGAACCTACAATGAGCAGTTCTTC.

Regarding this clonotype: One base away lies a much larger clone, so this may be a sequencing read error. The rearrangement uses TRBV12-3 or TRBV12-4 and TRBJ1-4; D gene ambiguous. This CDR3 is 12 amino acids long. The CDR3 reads CASSFSLEKLLF. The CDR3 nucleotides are TGTGCCAGCAGTTTCTCTTTGGAAAAACTGCTTTTT.

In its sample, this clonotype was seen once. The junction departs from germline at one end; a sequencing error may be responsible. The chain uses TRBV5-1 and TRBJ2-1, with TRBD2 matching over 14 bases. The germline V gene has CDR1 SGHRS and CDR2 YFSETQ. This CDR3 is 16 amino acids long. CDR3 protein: CASGLEGTSGSNEQFF. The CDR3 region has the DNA TGCGCCAGCGGCTTGGAAGGGACTAGCGGGAGCAATGAGCAGTTCTTC.

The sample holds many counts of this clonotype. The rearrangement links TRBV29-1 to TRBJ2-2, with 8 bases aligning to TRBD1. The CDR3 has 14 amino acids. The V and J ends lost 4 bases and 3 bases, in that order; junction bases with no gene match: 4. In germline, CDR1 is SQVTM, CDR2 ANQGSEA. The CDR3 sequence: CSVGQGWDTGELFF. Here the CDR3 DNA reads TGCAGCGTTGGACAGGGGTGGGACACCGGGGAGCTGTTTTTT.

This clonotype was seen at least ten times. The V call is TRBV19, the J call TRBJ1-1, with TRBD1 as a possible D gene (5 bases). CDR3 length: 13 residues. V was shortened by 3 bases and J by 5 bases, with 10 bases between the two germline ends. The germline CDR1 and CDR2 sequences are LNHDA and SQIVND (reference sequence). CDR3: CASSMGEGTEAFF. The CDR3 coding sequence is TGTGCCAGTAGTATGGGGGAGGGAACTGAAGCTTTCTTT.

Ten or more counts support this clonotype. The CDR3: CASDTSSPTQYF. CDR3 sequence (DNA): TGTGCCAGCGATACTAGCAGCCCGACCCAGTACTTC. V gene TRBV11-2 combines with J gene TRBJ2-5; weak D call: TRBD2 (6 bases). This CDR3 is built from 12 residues. The V and J ends lost 8 bases and 7 bases respectively, with 14 bases between them. Germline assignment: CDR1 SGHAT and CDR2 FQNNGV.

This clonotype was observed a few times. Written as DNA, the CDR3 is TGCGCCAGCAGCCAGGGGCTAGACAGCACCGGGGAGCTGTTTTTT. This encodes CASSQGLDSTGELFF. The chain combines TRBV4-1 with TRBJ2-2; D is perhaps TRBD1 (5 bases). Germline CDR1 is MGHRA and CDR2 is YSYEKL. The length of the CDR3 is 15 residues. Trimming removed 3 bases at V and 4 bases at J, with 12 bases between.

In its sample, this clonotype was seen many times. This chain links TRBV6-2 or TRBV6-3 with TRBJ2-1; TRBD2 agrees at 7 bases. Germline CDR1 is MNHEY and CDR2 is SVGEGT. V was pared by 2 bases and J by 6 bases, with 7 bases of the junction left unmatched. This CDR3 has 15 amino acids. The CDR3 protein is CASSYLSTSANEQFF. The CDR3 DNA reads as TGTGCCAGCAGTTACCTCTCAACTAGCGCCAATGAGCAGTTCTTC.

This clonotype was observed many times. The CDR3: CASSLGSYEAEAFF. CDR3 nucleotide sequence: TGTGCCAGCAGCTTAGGGAGTTATGAAGCTGAAGCTTTCTTT. J is TRBJ1-1 and V is TRBV7-2; D ambiguous. Trimming pared 1 base from V and 6 bases from J, leaving 12 bases between. Germline V gene lookup returns CDR1 SGHTA and CDR2 FQGNSA. The length of the CDR3 is 14 residues.

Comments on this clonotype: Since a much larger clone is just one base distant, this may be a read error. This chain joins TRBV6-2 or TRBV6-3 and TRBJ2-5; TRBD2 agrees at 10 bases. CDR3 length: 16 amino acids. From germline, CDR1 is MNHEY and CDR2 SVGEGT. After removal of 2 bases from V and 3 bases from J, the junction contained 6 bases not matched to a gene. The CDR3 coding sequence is TGTGCCAGCAGTTACCCCCCAGCGGGAGGGAAAGAGACCCAGTACTTC. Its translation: CASSYPPAGGKETQYF.

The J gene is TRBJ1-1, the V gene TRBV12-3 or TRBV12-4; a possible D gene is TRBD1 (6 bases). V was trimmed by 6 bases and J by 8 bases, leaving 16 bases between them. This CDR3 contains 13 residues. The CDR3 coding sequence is TGTGCCAGCAGCTTGGGGGCGGAATGGGAAGCTTTCTTT. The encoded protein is CASSLGAEWEAFF.

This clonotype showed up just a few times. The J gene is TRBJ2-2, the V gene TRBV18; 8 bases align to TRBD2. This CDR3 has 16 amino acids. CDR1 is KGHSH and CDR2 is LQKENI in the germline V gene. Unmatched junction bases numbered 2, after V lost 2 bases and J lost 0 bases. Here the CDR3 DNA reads TGTGCCAGCTCACCATCGGGAGGGTCGAACACCGGGGAGCTGTTTTTT. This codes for CASSPSGGSNTGELFF.